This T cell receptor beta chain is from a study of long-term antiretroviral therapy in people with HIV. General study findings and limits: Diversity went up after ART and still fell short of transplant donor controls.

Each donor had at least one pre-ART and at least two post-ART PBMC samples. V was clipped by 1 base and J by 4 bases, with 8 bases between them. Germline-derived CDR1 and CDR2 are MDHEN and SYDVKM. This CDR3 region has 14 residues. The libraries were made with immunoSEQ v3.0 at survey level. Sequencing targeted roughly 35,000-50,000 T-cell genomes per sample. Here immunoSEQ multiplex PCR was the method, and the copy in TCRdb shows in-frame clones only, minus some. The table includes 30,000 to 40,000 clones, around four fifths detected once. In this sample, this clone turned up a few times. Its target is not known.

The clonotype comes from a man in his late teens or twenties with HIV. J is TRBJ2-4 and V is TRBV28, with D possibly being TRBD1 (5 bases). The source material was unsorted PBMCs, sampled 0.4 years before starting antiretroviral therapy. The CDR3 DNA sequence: TGTGCCAGCAGTTTATTCCAGGGAAAAAACATTCAGTACTTC. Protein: CASSLFQGKNIQYF.